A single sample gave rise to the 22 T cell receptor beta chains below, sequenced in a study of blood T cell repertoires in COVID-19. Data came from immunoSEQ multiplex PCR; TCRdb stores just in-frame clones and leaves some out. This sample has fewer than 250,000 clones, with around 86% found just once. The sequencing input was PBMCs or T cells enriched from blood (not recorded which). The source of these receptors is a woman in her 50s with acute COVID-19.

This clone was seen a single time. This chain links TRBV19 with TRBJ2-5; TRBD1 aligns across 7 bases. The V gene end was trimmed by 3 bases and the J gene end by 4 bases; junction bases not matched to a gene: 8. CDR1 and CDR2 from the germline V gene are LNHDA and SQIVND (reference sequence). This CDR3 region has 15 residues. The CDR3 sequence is CASSIGTAVLETQYF. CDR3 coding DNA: TGTGCCAGTAGTATCGGGACAGCCGTATTAGAGACCCAGTACTTC. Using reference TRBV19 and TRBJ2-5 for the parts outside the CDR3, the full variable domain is DGGITQSPKYLFRKEGQNVTLSCEQNLNHDAMYWYRQDPGQGLRLIYYSQIVNDFQKGDIAEGYSVSREKKESFPLTVTSAQKNPTAFYLCASSIGTAVLETQYFGPGTRLLVL.

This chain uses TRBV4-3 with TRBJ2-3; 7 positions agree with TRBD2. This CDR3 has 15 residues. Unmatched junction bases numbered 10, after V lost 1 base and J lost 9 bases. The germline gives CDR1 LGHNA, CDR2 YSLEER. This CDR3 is CASSQVFSAGETQYF. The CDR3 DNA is TGCGCCAGCAGCCAAGTCTTTTCTGCGGGAGAAACGCAGTATTTT.

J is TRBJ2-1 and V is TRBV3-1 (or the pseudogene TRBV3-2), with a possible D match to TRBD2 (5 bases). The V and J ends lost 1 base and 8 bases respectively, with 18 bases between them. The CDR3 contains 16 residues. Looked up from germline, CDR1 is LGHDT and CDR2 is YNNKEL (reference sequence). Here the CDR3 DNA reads TGTGCCAGCAGCCAAGGTCGTCTAGCCACCGCGGATGAGCAGTTCTTC. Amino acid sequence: CASSQGRLATADEQFF.

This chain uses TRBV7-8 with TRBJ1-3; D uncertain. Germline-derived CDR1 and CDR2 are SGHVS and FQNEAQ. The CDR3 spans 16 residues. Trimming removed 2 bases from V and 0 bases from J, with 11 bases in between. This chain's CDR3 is CASSLMVSVSGNTIYF. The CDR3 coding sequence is TGTGCCAGCAGCTTAATGGTGTCGGTCTCTGGAAACACCATATATTTT.

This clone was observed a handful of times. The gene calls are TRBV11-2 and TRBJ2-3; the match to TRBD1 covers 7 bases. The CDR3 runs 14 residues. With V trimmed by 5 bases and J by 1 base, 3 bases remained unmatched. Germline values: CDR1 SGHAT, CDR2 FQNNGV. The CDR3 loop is CASSTGQGTDTQYF. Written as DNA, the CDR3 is TGTGCCAGCAGCACAGGACAGGGCACAGATACGCAGTATTTT.

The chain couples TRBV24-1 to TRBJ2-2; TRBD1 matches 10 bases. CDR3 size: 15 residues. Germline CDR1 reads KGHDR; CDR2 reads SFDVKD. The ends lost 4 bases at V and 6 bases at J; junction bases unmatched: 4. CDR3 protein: CATSERGQGAGELFF. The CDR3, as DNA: TGTGCCACCAGTGAACGCGGACAGGGGGCCGGGGAGCTGTTTTTT.

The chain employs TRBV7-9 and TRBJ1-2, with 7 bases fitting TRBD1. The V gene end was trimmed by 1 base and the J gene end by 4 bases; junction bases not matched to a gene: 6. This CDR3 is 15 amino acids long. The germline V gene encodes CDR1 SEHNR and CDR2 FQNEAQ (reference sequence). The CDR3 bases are TGTGCCAGCAGCTTAGGCCCCCAGGGGGGCTATGGCTACACCTTC. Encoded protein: CASSLGPQGGYGYTF.

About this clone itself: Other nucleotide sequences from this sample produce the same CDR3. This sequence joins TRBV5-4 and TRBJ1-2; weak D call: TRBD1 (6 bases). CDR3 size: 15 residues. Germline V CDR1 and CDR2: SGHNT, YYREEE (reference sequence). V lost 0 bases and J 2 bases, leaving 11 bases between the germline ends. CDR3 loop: CASSLAGAGNYGYTF. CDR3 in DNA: TGTGCCAGCAGCTTGGCAGGGGCTGGAAACTATGGCTACACCTTC.

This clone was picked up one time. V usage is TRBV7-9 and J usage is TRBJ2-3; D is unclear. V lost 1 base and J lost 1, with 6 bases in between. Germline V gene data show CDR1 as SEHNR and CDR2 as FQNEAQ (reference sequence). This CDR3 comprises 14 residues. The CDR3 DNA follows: TGTGCCAGCAGCTTAGAATATGGCACAGATACGCAGTATTTT. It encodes CASSLEYGTDTQYF.

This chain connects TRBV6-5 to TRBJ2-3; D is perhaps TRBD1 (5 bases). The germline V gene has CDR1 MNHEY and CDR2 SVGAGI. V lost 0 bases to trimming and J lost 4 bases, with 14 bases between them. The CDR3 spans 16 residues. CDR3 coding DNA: TGTGCCAGCAGTTACTCCCAGGGTGTTGGTGCAGATACGCAGTATTTT. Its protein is CASSYSQGVGADTQYF.

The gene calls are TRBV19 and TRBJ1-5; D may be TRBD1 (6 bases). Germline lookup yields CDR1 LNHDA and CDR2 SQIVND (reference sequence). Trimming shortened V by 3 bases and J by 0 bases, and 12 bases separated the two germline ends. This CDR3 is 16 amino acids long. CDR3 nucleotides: TGTGCCAGTAGTATTTCGGGGGGCTATAGCAATCAGCCCCAGCATTTT. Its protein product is CASSISGGYSNQPQHF.

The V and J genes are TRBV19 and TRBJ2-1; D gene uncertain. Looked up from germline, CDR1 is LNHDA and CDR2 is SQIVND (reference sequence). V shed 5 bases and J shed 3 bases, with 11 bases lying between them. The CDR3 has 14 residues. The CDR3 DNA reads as TGTGCCAGTAGTCCGTCTAGTGACTACAATGAGCAGTTCTTC. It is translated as CASSPSSDYNEQFF. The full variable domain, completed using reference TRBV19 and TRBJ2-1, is DGGITQSPKYLFRKEGQNVTLSCEQNLNHDAMYWYRQDPGQGLRLIYYSQIVNDFQKGDIAEGYSVSREKKESFPLTVTSAQKNPTAFYLCASSPSSDYNEQFFGPGTRLTVL.

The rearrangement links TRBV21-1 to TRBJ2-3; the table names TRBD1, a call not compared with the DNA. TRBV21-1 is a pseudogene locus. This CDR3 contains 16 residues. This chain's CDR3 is CASSKDSTADTDTQYF. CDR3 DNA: TGTGCCAGCAGCAAAGACTCGACAGCTGATACAGATACGCAGTATTTT.

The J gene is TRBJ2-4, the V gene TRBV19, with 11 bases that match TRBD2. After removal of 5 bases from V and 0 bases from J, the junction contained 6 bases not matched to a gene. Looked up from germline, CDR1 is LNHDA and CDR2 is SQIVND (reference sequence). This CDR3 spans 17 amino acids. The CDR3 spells CASSATGLAGAKNIQYF. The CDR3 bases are TGTGCCAGTAGTGCAACAGGACTAGCGGGAGCCAAAAACATTCAGTACTTC.

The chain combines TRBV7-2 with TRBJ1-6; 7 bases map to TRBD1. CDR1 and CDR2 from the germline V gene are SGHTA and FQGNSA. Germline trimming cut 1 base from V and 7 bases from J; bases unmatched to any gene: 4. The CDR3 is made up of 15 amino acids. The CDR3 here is CASSLGAGGNSPLHF. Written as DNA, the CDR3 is TGTGCCAGCAGCTTAGGGGCAGGGGGAAATTCACCCCTCCACTTT.

The CDR3 DNA reads as TGTGCCAGCAGCTTGGGGGGGACACCCTTGGAGGAGCAGTACTTC. Amino acids: CASSLGGTPLEEQYF. The V gene is TRBV7-2, the J gene TRBJ2-7; TRBD2 might be the D (7 bases). CDR1 is SGHTA, CDR2 FQGNSA, per germline. Trimming removed 3 bases at V and 7 bases at J, with 19 bases between. This CDR3 comprises 15 residues.

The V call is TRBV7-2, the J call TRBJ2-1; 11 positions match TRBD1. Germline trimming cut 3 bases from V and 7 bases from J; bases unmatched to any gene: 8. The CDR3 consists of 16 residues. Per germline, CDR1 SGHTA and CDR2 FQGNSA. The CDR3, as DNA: TGTGCCAGCAGCTTTTGGACAGGGGGCCGGAGTAATGAGCAGTTCTTC. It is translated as CASSFWTGGRSNEQFF.

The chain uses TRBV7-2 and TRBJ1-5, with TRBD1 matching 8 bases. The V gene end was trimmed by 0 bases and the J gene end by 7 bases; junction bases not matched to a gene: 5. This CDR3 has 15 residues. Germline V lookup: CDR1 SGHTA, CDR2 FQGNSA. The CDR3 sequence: CASSLASGGGQPQHF. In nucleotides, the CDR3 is TGTGCCAGCAGCTTAGCTTCAGGGGGCGGACAGCCCCAGCATTTT.

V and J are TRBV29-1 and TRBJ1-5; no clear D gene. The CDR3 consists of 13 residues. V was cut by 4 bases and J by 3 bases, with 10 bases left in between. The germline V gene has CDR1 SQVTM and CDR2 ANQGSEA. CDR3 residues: CSVGERVNQPQHF. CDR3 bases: TGCAGCGTTGGGGAGAGGGTCAATCAGCCCCAGCATTTT.

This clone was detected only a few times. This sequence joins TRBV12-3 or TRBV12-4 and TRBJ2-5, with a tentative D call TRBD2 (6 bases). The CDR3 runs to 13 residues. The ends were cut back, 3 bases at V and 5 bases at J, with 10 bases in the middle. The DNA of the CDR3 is TGTGCCAGCAGTTTGGAGGGCTGGGAGACCCAGTACTTC. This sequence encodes CASSLEGWETQYF.

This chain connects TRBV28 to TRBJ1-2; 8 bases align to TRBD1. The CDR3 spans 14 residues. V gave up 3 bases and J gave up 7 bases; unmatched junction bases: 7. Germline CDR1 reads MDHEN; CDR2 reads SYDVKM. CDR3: CASSFPTGEAGYTF. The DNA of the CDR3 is TGTGCCAGCAGTTTCCCGACAGGGGAGGCTGGCTACACCTTC.

DNA for the CDR3: TGTGCCAGCTCACCACCCCTAAAGGGGGCAGATACGCAGTATTTT. Protein: CASSPPLKGADTQYF. V usage is TRBV18 and J usage is TRBJ2-3, with a possible D match to TRBD1 (6 bases). CDR1 is KGHSH and CDR2 is LQKENI in the germline V gene. Trimming shortened V by 0 bases and J by 4 bases, and 11 bases separated the two germline ends. The CDR3 loop spans 15 amino acids.